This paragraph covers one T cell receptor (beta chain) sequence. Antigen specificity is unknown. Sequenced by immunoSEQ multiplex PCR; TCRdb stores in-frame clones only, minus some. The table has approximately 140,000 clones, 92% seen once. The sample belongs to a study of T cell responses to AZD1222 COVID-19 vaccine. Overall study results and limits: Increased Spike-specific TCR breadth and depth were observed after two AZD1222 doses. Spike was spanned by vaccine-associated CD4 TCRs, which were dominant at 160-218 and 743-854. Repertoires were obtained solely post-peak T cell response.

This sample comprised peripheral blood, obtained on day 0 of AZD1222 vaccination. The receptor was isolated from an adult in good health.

CDR3 residues: CSASGGVSSYEQYF. The CDR3 DNA reads TGCAGTGCTAGTGGAGGAGTTAGCTCCTACGAGCAGTACTTC. The V and J genes are TRBV20-1 and TRBJ2-7, with D possibly TRBD2 on 5 matching bases. Germline V gives CDR1 DFQATT, CDR2 SNEGSKA (reference sequence). The CDR3 is made up of 14 amino acids. V shed 3 bases and J shed 0 bases, with 12 bases lying between them.